One sample yielded the 9 T cell receptor beta chains listed below, sequenced in a study of blood T cell repertoires in COVID-19. The table came from immunoSEQ multiplex PCR; TCRdb's copy has only in-frame clones and leaves some out. The sample has some 310,000 clones; roughly nine tenths are singletons. Sequencing was done on a sample of PBMCs or T cells enriched from blood (not recorded which). These receptors were obtained from a woman aged 25 to 45 who had recovered from COVID-19.

This chain connects TRBV28 to TRBJ1-4, with unresolved D. The CDR3 runs to 11 residues. The germline V and J ends were trimmed by 8 bases and 5 bases, with 6 bases remaining between them. Germline V gene lookup returns CDR1 MDHEN and CDR2 SYDVKM. CDR3 DNA: TGTGCCAGCTTTTCAAATGAAAAACTGTTTTTT. It yields the protein CASFSNEKLFF. The whole variable domain, remainder taken from reference TRBV28 and TRBJ1-4, is DVKVTQSSRYLVKRTGEKVFLECVQDMDHENMFWYRQDPGLGLRLIYFSYDVKMKEKGDIPEGYSVSREKKERFSLILESASTNQTSMYLCASFSNEKLFFGSGTQLSVL.

V and J are TRBV5-5 and TRBJ1-2; 8 bases align to TRBD1. CDR3 length: 14 residues. CDR1 and CDR2 from the germline V gene are SGHKS and YYEKEE (reference sequence). The J segment lost 5 bases and the V segment lost 6 bases, leaving 9 bases of the junction unmatched. The CDR3 reads CASNPTGALYGYTF. The CDR3 DNA sequence: TGTGCCAGCAACCCGACAGGGGCTCTGTATGGCTACACCTTC.

This clone turned up a few times. The V call is TRBV18, the J call TRBJ2-5; weak D call: TRBD1 (5 bases). The CDR3 is 15 residues long. CDR1 and CDR2 (germline): KGHSH, LQKENI. The V and J ends lost 2 bases and 2 bases respectively, with 12 bases between them. The CDR3 DNA reads as TGTGCCAGCTCACCATCCCGTTCAGGGCAAGAGACCCAGTACTTC. Its translation is CASSPSRSGQETQYF.

This chain connects TRBV5-1 to TRBJ2-2; 11 positions match TRBD2. The CDR3 loop spans 16 amino acids. CDR1 SGHRS and CDR2 YFSETQ come from the germline V gene. After removal of 4 bases from V and 2 bases from J, the junction contained 4 bases not matched to a gene. This CDR3 reads CASSPGLAGNTGELFF. The CDR3 bases are TGCGCCAGCAGCCCCGGACTAGCGGGTAACACCGGGGAGCTGTTTTTT.

This clone came up a few times. J is TRBJ2-2 and V is TRBV19; 11 bases align to TRBD2. Unmatched junction bases numbered 8, after V lost 4 bases and J lost 7 bases. CDR3 length equals 16 residues. The germline gives CDR1 LNHDA, CDR2 SQIVND (reference sequence). CDR3 sequence: CASSRVASGRHGELFF. DNA of the CDR3: TGTGCCAGTAGTAGGGTCGCTAGCGGGAGGCACGGGGAGCTGTTTTTT.

This chain uses TRBV2 with TRBJ1-1, with D unclear. Germline loops: CDR1 SNHLY, CDR2 FYNNEI. The germline V and J ends were trimmed by 7 bases and 4 bases, with 13 bases remaining between them. This CDR3 region has 13 residues. The CDR3: CASIREPITEAFF. In DNA, the CDR3 is TGTGCCAGCATTCGGGAACCGATCACTGAAGCTTTCTTT.

The count of this clone is one. The chain employs TRBV7-2 and TRBJ1-3, with 10 bases lining up with TRBD1. CDR3 length equals 15 residues. The germline gives CDR1 SGHTA, CDR2 FQGNSA. With V trimmed by 5 bases and J by 3 bases, 4 bases remained unmatched. The CDR3 spells CASSPGTGVGNTIYF. DNA for the CDR3: TGTGCCAGCAGCCCAGGGACAGGGGTTGGAAACACCATATATTTT. The whole variable domain, filled in from reference TRBV7-2 and TRBJ1-3, reads GAGVSQSPSNKVTEKGKDVELRCDPISGHTALYWYRQSLGQGLEFLIYFQGNSAPDKSGLPSDRFSAERTGGSVSTLTIQRTQQEDSAVYLCASSPGTGVGNTIYFGEGSWLTVV.

This chain uses TRBV25-1 with TRBJ1-2; 11 positions agree with TRBD1. CDR1 and CDR2 from the germline V gene are MGHDK and SYGVNS. The CDR3 has 14 amino acids. J lost 5 bases, V lost 7 bases, and 6 bases had no gene match. CDR3 in DNA: TGTGCCAGCAAAGGACAGGGGGCCGGGTATGGCTACACCTTC. Protein product: CASKGQGAGYGYTF.

V and J are TRBV5-4 and TRBJ2-1, with D uncertain. V lost 2 bases to trimming and J lost 6 bases, with 12 bases between them. The CDR3 covers 14 residues. Germline CDR1 SGHNT, CDR2 YYREEE (reference sequence). CDR3 sequence reads: CASSFPRRSNEQFF. The CDR3 DNA reads as TGTGCCAGCAGCTTCCCCAGGCGAAGCAATGAGCAGTTCTTC. Full variable domain (remainder filled in from reference TRBV5-4 and TRBJ2-1): ETGVTQSPTHLIKTRGQQVTLRCSSQSGHNTVSWYQQALGQGPQFIFQYYREEENGRGNFPPRFSGLQFPNYSSELNVNALELDDSALYLCASSFPRRSNEQFFGPGTRLTVL.